Listed below are T cell receptor beta chains from one sample, sequenced in a study of blood T cells in healthy people across ages. TCRdb re-derived calls from the 5' RACE reads in MiXCR, one entry per CDR3 protein. The sample lists hundreds of thousands of distinct CDR3 sequences; roughly 50% were seen once. What was sequenced was blood. These TCRs come from a woman aged 60 to 75 in good health. CDR3s include the opening cysteine and the closing phenylalanine or tryptophan. The order of the fields is J gene, V gene, CDR3 protein.

J: TRBJ2-7; V: TRBV29-1; CDR3: CSVLARRSYEQYF
J: TRBJ2-2; V: TRBV4-1; CDR3: CASSQDRVGGAGELFF
J: TRBJ2-2; V: TRBV29-1; CDR3: CSALLGAGELFF
J: TRBJ2-3; V: TRBV12-3/TRBV12-4; CDR3: CASSREPSTRATDTQYF
J: TRBJ2-7; V: TRBV10-3; CDR3: CAISDNRGSYEQYF
J: TRBJ2-3; V: TRBV10-3; CDR3: CAISTRAGRNSDTQYF
J: TRBJ1-5; V: TRBV7-9; CDR3: CASSSQAVNQPQHF
J: TRBJ2-5; V: TRBV28; CDR3: CASSLGDREETQYF
J: TRBJ2-7; V: TRBV12-3/TRBV12-4; CDR3: CASSTGQVIAYEQYF
J: TRBJ1-5; V: TRBV3-1; CDR3: CASSHGNQPQHF
J: TRBJ2-7; V: TRBV20-1; CDR3: CSASQRTRSSYEQYF
J: TRBJ2-7; V: TRBV18; CDR3: CASSPRREVSGEQYF
J: TRBJ2-1; V: TRBV27; CDR3: CASSLTSSLGEQFF
J: TRBJ2-7; V: TRBV13; CDR3: CASSSHPDSVLTYEQYF
J: TRBJ2-1; V: TRBV28; CDR3: CAEERNPGQLYRRGSRAYNEQFF
J: TRBJ2-5; V: TRBV20-1; CDR3: CSALGYRGFSDGETQYF
J: TRBJ1-5; V: TRBV20-1; CDR3: CSARTGINPQHF
J: NA; V: TRBV28; CDR3: CASSFWATSGYEQYF
J: TRBJ2-1; V: TRBV7-3; CDR3: CASRGSGRAEQFF
J: TRBJ2-1; V: TRBV10-3; CDR3: CAISESGRPSYNEQFF
J: TRBJ2-7; V: TRBV7-2; CDR3: CASSLVAGGRYEQYF
J: TRBJ2-1; V: TRBV29-1; CDR3: CSARPGTSQMYNEQFF
J: TRBJ2-7; V: TRBV7-9; CDR3: CASSFGTGYYYEQYF
J: TRBJ2-2; V: TRBV25-1; CDR3: CASSPGGRDTGELFF
J: TRBJ1-6; V: TRBV5-1; CDR3: CASSLAGLGRSPLHF
J: TRBJ2-2; V: TRBV29-1; CDR3: CSVNKNTGELFF
J: TRBJ2-2; V: TRBV11-2; CDR3: CASSTVTGTYTGELFF
J: TRBJ1-1; V: TRBV5-1; CDR3: CASSPGQEYLNTEAFF
J: TRBJ1-6; V: TRBV4-3; CDR3: CANSQDWQSRSPLHF
J: TRBJ1-4; V: TRBV4-3; CDR3: CASSQQATNEKLFF
J: TRBJ2-1; V: TRBV4-3; CDR3: CASSPSQFTGLAGGPGRGEQFF
J: TRBJ2-7; V: TRBV29-1; CDR3: CSVGGQAHSYEQYF
J: TRBJ2-5; V: TRBV28; CDR3: CASSLLDPGLGQYF
J: TRBJ2-1; V: TRBV20-1; CDR3: CSARVGDVGGNEQFF
J: TRBJ2-1; V: TRBV20-1; CDR3: CSARAAKLGGVYNEQFF
J: TRBJ2-3; V: TRBV29-1; CDR3: CSVAWGTSTDTQYF
J: TRBJ2-3; V: TRBV29-1; CDR3: CSVGTTSSPTDTQYF
J: TRBJ2-2; V: TRBV4-3; CDR3: CANSLETGELFF